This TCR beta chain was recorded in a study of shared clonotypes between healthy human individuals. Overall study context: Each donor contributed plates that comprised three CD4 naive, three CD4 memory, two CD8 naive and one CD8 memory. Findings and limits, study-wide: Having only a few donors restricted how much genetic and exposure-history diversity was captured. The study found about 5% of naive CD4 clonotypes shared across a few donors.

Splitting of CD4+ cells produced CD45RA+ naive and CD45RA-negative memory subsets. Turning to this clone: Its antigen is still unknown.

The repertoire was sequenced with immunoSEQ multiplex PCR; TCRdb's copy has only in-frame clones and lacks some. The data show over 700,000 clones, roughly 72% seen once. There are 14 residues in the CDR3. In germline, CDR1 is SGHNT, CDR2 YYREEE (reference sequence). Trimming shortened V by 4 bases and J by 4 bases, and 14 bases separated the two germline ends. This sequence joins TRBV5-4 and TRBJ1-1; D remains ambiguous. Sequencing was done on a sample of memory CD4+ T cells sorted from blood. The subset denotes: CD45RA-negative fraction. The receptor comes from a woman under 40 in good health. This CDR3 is CASSPHRISTEAFF. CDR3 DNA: TGTGCCAGCAGCCCCCATCGGATTAGCACTGAAGCTTTCTTT.